Presented here are 22 T cell receptor beta chains from one specimen sequenced in a study of post-analysis software for immune sequencing data. Study-level findings and limits: When patients were compared with controls, four or five TRBV segments were more frequent, TRBV5-6, TRBV5-1 and TRBV20-1 among them.

Sequencing libraries made from TCR beta cDNA carried unique molecular identifiers. In TCRdb, the PCR reads were re-called with MiXCR into one record per CDR3 protein. The sample includes 450,000 to 650,000 distinct CDR3 sequences, around 47% seen only once; the top ten take under 2%. Their antigens remain unidentified. The sequenced sample was blood. The source of these receptors is a girl aged 5-17 years with multiple sclerosis.

This chain joins TRBV7-6 and TRBJ2-5, with 15 bases that match TRBD2. The germline V gene encodes CDR1 SGHVS and CDR2 FNYEAQ. Losses at the gene ends were 3 bases for V and 9 bases for J; bases not matched to a gene: 2. CDR3 length: 14 amino acids. CDR3 DNA sequence: TGTGCCAGCAGCTTCGGACTAGCGGGAGGGGCCCAGTACTTC. Translation gives CASSFGLAGGAQYF.

The chain combines TRBV21-1 with TRBJ1-4; whether TRBD1, the table's D call, matches the DNA was not checked. TRBV21-1 counts as a pseudogene. There are 17 residues in the CDR3. In nucleotides, the CDR3 is TGTGCCAGCAGCAAAGGGGGGTCCGGATACTTGCATGAAAAACTGTTTTTT. It specifies CASSKGGSGYLHEKLFF.

This clonotype was picked up a small number of times. The rearrangement joins TRBV7-8 to TRBJ2-7; 7 positions match TRBD2. The germline V gene has CDR1 SGHVS and CDR2 FQNEAQ. V lost 4 bases to trimming and J lost 4 bases; unmatched junction nucleotides: 10. The CDR3 totals 15 residues. DNA of the CDR3: TGTGCCAGCAGCTACGAGGGAGGGCCGAATTACGAGCAGTACTTC. It is translated as CASSYEGGPNYEQYF.

This clonotype showed up just a few times. The CDR3 DNA reads TGTGCCAGCAGGCCACTAGACGATGAGCAGTTCTTC. Translation: CASRPLDDEQFF. The chain has TRBV6-6 and TRBJ2-1; perhaps TRBD2 as D (5 bases). Trimming left V 6 bases short and J 8 bases short, with 11 bases between. Germline V lookup: CDR1 MNHNY, CDR2 SVGAGI (reference sequence). The CDR3 length is 12 residues.

This clonotype was counted many times. Its ends do not fully match the called genes, so a read error is possible. The rearrangement uses TRBV5-1 and TRBJ1-1; TRBD1 might be the D (5 bases). This CDR3 has 14 amino acids. Germline values: CDR1 SGHRS, CDR2 YFSETQ. The CDR3 DNA reads as TGTGCCAGCAGCTTGGGGGGGGTGAACACTGAAGCTTTCTTT. Amino acids: CASSLGGVNTEAFF.

Note on this clonotype: A read error may account for a junction end that differs from germline. The rearrangement links TRBV3-1 to TRBJ2-1, with D possibly being TRBD2 (6 bases). CDR1 is LGHDT, CDR2 YNNKEL, per germline (reference sequence). The CDR3 consists of 13 residues. CDR3 coding DNA: TGTGCCGGCAGCCGTAAACTAGCTGATGAGCAGTTCTTC. The encoded protein is CAGSRKLADEQFF.

This chain links TRBV6-5 with TRBJ2-5; TRBD2 is a possible D gene (6 bases). The CDR3 loop spans 16 amino acids. With 5 bases removed from V and 0 bases from J, the gap between germline ends came to 16 bases. Germline V gene data show CDR1 as MNHEY and CDR2 as SVGAGI. CDR3 DNA sequence: TGTGCCAGCAGTCAACCGGGAGTAGAGTACCAAGAGACCCAGTACTTC. It specifies CASSQPGVEYQETQYF.

V is TRBV29-1 and J is TRBJ2-5; TRBD2 aligns across 7 bases. CDR1 SQVTM and CDR2 ANQGSEA come from the germline V gene. This CDR3 has 15 residues. V gave up 0 bases and J gave up 4 bases; unmatched junction bases: 8. CDR3 in amino acids: CSVEDPAGVLETQYF. The CDR3, as DNA: TGCAGCGTTGAAGATCCGGCGGGAGTTCTAGAGACCCAGTACTTC.

In its sample, this clonotype was seen a few times. The chain couples TRBV10-3 to TRBJ2-1, with 8 bases lining up with TRBD2. Losses at the gene ends were 4 bases for V and 2 bases for J; bases not matched to a gene: 4. The CDR3 spans 15 residues. Per the germline V gene, CDR1 is ENHRY and CDR2 is SYGVKD. Here the CDR3 DNA reads TGTGCCATCAGTGTGTCGGGGGGGGCCTACAATGAGCAGTTCTTC. Protein sequence: CAISVSGGAYNEQFF.

The chain links TRBV25-1 to TRBJ2-2; no clear D. This CDR3 spans 12 amino acids. Trimming removed 3 bases from V and 7 bases from J, with 6 bases in between. CDR1 and CDR2 from the germline V gene are MGHDK and SYGVNS. The CDR3 spells CASSDVVGELFF. The CDR3 DNA reads as TGTGCCAGCAGTGACGTGGTCGGGGAGCTGTTTTTT.

This clonotype has more than one count but fewer than ten. The rearrangement joins TRBV6-6 to TRBJ2-1, with 13 bases fitting TRBD2. This CDR3 region has 16 residues. Germline V gene lookup returns CDR1 MNHNY and CDR2 SVGAGI (reference sequence). J lost 4 bases, V lost 6 bases, and 6 bases had no gene match. Here the CDR3 reads CASSPRTSGGYNEQFF. The CDR3 DNA reads TGTGCCAGCAGCCCCAGGACTAGCGGGGGTTACAATGAGCAGTTCTTC.

This clonotype was seen a handful of times. This chain joins TRBV28 and TRBJ2-7, with 7 nucleotides matching TRBD2. The length of the CDR3 is 18 residues. The J segment lost 1 base and the V segment lost 6 bases, leaving 18 bases of the junction unmatched. In germline, CDR1 is MDHEN, CDR2 SYDVKM. CDR3 in amino acids: CASSLSYQRGSTSYEQYF. The DNA for the CDR3 is TGTGCCAGCAGCCTTTCCTATCAGCGGGGCAGTACTTCCTACGAGCAGTACTTC.

The chain joins TRBV5-1 to TRBJ1-1; TRBD1 might be the D (5 bases). CDR1 SGHRS and CDR2 YFSETQ come from the germline V gene. The V end was cut by 6 bases, the J end by 4 bases, with 16 bases between. This CDR3 region has 14 residues. CDR3 in amino acids: CASTQTGGGTEAFF. The DNA of the CDR3 is TGCGCCAGCACCCAAACCGGGGGGGGCACTGAAGCTTTCTTT. Using reference TRBV5-1 and TRBJ1-1 for the parts outside the CDR3, the full variable domain is KAGVTQTPRYLIKTRGQQVTLSCSPISGHRSVSWYQQTPGQGLQFLFEYFSETQRNKGNFPGRFSGRQFSNSRSEMNVSTLELGDSALYLCASTQTGGGTEAFFGQGTRLTVV.

This chain links TRBV3-1 with TRBJ2-7; no definite D call. This CDR3 is 13 amino acids long. V dropped 5 bases and J dropped 6 bases, with 14 bases sitting between them. Per germline, CDR1 LGHDT and CDR2 YNNKEL (reference sequence). CDR3 in DNA: TGTGCCAGCAGCAACAACTTAGGGCTCGAGCAGTACTTC. Protein sequence: CASSNNLGLEQYF.

With respect to this clonotype: A read error may produce the germline difference seen at one junction end. The chain carries TRBV12-3 or TRBV12-4 and TRBJ2-3; D ambiguous. This CDR3 is 12 amino acids long. The CDR3 reads CASSLLGDTEYF. The CDR3 DNA reads TGTGCCAGCAGTTTGCTCGGAGATACGGAGTATTTT.

This chain connects TRBV15 to TRBJ2-5, with a weak D call TRBD2 (7 bases). Germline loops: CDR1 LNHNV, CDR2 YYDKDF (reference sequence). V was trimmed by 5 bases and J by 5 bases, leaving 15 bases between them. This CDR3 is 14 amino acids long. The CDR3 DNA is TGTGCCACCAGCCCTAGGGGGGGCTCCGAGACCCAGTACTTC. This codes for CATSPRGGSETQYF.

The rearrangement links TRBV27 to TRBJ2-3; no reliable D call. This CDR3 is 15 amino acids long. V was clipped by 4 bases and J by 2 bases, with 13 bases between them. Germline CDR1 and CDR2: MNHEY and SMNVEV (reference sequence). The CDR3 DNA reads TGTGCCAGCAGTTCCTCTGACCAGCCCACAGATACGCAGTATTTT. Protein: CASSSSDQPTDTQYF.

J is TRBJ1-1 and V is TRBV3-1, with D possibly being TRBD1 (5 bases). Deletions cut 1 base from V and 6 bases from J, with 12 bases between. Germline CDR1 reads LGHDT; CDR2 reads YNNKEL (reference sequence). This CDR3 is built from 14 residues. The CDR3 coding sequence is TGTGCCAGCAGCCAAGTTTCGGGGCGGGCTGAAGCTTTCTTT. This codes for CASSQVSGRAEAFF.

This clonotype was seen only a few times. The rearrangement links TRBV7-9 to TRBJ2-4, with TRBD1 identical over 9 bases. The end of the DNA aligns better with TRBJ2-7, so the J call may be wrong. The CDR3 covers 13 residues. Germline V gene sequence: CDR1 SEHNR, CDR2 FQNEAQ (reference sequence). In DNA, the CDR3 is TGTGCCAGCAGCTCAACAGGGGGCCACGAGCAGTACTTC. Translation gives CASSSTGGHEQYF.

This clonotype was counted a few times. V is TRBV3-1 and J is TRBJ2-7; TRBD1 is a possible D gene (5 bases). Deletions cut 4 bases from V and 9 bases from J, with 16 bases between. The CDR3 spans 13 residues. Germline V CDR1 and CDR2: LGHDT, YNNKEL (reference sequence). The CDR3 reads CASSPLQGKRQYF. Here the CDR3 DNA reads TGTGCCAGCAGCCCCCTTCAGGGAAAGAGGCAGTACTTC.

The sample holds a few counts of this clonotype. V is TRBV30 and J is TRBJ2-1; 7 bases agree with TRBD2. Germline V gene lookup returns CDR1 GTSNPN and CDR2 SVGIG (reference sequence). There are 17 residues in the CDR3. The V segment lost 0 bases and the J segment 7 bases; nucleotides outside the gene matches: 15. The CDR3 sequence: CAWSVGASGGVGNEQFF. CDR3 nucleotide sequence: TGTGCCTGGAGTGTAGGGGCTTCGGGAGGCGTGGGGAATGAGCAGTTCTTC.

The J gene is TRBJ1-2, the V gene TRBV2; 8 nucleotides line up with TRBD1. The trim removed 6 bases at V and 4 bases at J, leaving 4 bases unmatched. Germline assignment: CDR1 SNHLY and CDR2 FYNNEI. The CDR3 is made up of 13 amino acids. The CDR3 sequence is CASRTGASYGYTF. The CDR3 DNA follows: TGTGCCAGCAGGACAGGGGCGTCCTATGGCTACACCTTC. Variable domain in full (rest from reference TRBV2 and TRBJ1-2): EPEVTQTPSHQVTQMGQEVILRCVPISNHLYFYWYRQILGQKVEFLVSFYNNEISEKSEIFDDQFSVERPDGSNFTLKIRSTKLEDSAMYFCASRTGASYGYTFGSGTRLTVV.